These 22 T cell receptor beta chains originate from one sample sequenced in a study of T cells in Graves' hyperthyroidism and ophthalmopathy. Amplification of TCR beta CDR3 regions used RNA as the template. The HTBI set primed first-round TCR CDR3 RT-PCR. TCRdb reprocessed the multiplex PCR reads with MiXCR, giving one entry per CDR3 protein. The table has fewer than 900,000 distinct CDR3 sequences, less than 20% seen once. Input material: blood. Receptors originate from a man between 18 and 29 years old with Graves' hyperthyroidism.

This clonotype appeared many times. CDR3 sequence (DNA): TGTGCCAGCAGCGGGGGGAATCGCAATCAGCCCCAGCATTTT. It codes for CASSGGNRNQPQHF. The V gene is TRBV9, the J gene TRBJ1-5; a weak D match, TRBD1 (5 bases). The V and J ends lost 3 bases and 2 bases respectively, with 9 bases between them. Per the germline V gene, CDR1 is SGDLS and CDR2 is YYNGEE. CDR3 size: 14 residues.

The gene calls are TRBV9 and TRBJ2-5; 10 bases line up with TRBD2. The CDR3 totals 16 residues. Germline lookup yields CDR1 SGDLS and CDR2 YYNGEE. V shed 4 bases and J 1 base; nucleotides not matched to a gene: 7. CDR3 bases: TGTGCCAGCAGCCCAAGTAGCGGGAGGACCCAAGAGACCCAGTACTTC. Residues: CASSPSSGRTQETQYF.

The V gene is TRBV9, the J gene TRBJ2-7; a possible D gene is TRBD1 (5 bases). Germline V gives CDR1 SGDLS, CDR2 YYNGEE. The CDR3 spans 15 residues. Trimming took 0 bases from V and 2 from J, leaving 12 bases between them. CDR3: CASSVALGAAYEQYF. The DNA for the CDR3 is TGTGCCAGCAGCGTAGCCCTTGGGGCCGCCTACGAGCAGTACTTC.

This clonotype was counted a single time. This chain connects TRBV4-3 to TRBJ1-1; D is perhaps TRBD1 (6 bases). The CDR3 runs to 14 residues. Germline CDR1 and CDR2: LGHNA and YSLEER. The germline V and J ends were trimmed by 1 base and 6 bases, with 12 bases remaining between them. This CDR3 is CASSQAERGAEAFF. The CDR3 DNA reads TGCGCCAGCAGCCAAGCGGAAAGGGGGGCTGAAGCTTTCTTT.

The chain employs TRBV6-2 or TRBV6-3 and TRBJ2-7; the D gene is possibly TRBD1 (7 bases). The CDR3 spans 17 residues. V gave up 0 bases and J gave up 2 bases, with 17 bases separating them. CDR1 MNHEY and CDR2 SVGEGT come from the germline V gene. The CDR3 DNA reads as TGTGCCAGCAGTTACTCGAAGGAGGGGGCTGTTCCCTACGAGCAGTACTTC. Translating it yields CASSYSKEGAVPYEQYF.

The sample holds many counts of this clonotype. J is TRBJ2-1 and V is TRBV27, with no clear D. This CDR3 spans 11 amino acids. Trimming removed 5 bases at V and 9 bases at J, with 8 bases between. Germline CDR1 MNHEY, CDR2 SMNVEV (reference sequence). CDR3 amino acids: CASSPWAEQFF. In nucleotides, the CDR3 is TGTGCCAGCAGTCCCTGGGCTGAGCAGTTCTTC.

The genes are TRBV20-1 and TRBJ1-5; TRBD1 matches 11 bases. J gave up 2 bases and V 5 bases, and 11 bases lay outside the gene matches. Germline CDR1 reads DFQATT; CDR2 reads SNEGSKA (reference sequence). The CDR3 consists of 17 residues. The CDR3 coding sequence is TGCAGTGCTTTACCCGGGACAGGGGGGTTGGGCAATCAGCCCCAGCATTTT. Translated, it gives CSALPGTGGLGNQPQHF.

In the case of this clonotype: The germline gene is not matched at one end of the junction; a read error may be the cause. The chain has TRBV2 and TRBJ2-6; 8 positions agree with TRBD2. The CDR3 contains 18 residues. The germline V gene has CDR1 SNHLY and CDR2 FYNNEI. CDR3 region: CASSREGQVISGASVLTF. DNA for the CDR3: TGTGCCAGCAGTCGGGAGGGGCAGGTTATCTCTGGGGCCAGCGTCCTGACTTTC.

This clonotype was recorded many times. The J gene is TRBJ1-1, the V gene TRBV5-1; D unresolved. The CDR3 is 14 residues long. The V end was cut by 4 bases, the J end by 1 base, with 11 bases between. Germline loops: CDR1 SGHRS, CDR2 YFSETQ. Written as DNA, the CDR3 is TGCGCCAGCAGCCCTTCTGCAGGGAACACTGAAGCTTTCTTT. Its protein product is CASSPSAGNTEAFF.

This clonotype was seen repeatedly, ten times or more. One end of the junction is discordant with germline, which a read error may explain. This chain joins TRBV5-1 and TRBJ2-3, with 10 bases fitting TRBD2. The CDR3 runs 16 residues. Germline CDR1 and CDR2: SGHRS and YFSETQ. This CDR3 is CASSLVGTSGTDTQYF. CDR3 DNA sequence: TGTGCCAGCAGCTTAGTCGGGACTAGCGGCACAGATACGCAGTATTTT.

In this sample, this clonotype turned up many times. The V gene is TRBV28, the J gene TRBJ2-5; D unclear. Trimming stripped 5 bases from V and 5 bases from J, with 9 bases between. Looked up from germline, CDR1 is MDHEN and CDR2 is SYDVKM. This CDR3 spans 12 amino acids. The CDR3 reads CASSPSFETQYF. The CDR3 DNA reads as TGTGCCAGCAGTCCAAGTTTTGAGACCCAGTACTTC.

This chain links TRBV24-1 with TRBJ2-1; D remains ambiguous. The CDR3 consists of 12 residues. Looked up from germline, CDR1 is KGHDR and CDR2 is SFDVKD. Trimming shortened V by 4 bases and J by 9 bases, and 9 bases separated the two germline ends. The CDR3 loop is CATSESSGEQFF. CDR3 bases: TGTGCCACCAGTGAGAGCTCCGGTGAGCAGTTCTTC.

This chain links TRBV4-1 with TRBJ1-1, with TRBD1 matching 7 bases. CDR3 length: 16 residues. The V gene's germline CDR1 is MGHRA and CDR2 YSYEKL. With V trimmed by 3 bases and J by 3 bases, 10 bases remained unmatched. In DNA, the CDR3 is TGCGCCAGCAGCCAGGGGGACAGCCGGCGTTACACTGAAGCTTTCTTT. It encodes CASSQGDSRRYTEAFF.

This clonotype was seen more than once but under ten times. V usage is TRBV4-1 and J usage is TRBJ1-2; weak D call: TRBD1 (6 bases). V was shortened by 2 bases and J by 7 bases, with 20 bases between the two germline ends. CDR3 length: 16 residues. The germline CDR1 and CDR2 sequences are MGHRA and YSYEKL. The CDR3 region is CASSQIGVSGGRGYTF. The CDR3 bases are TGCGCCAGCAGCCAAATAGGAGTCTCGGGGGGCCGTGGCTACACCTTC.

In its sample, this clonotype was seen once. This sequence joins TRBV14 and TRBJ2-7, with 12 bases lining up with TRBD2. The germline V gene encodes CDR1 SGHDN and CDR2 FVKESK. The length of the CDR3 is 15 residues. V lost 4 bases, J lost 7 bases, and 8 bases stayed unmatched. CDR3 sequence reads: CASSLRLAGAREQYF. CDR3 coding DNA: TGTGCCAGCAGCCTACGACTAGCGGGAGCGCGAGAGCAGTACTTC. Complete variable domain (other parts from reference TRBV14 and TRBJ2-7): EAGVTQFPSHSVIEKGQTVTLRCDPISGHDNLYWYRRVMGKEIKFLLHFVKESKQDESGMPNNRFLAERTGGTYSTLKVQPAELEDSGVYFCASSLRLAGAREQYFGPGTRLTVT.

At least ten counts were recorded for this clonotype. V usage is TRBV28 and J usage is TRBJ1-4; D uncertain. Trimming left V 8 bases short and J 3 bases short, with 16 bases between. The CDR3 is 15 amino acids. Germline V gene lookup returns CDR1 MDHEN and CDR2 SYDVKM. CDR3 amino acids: CASRGPPEANEKLFF. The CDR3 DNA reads TGTGCCAGCCGAGGACCCCCGGAAGCTAATGAAAAACTGTTTTTT.

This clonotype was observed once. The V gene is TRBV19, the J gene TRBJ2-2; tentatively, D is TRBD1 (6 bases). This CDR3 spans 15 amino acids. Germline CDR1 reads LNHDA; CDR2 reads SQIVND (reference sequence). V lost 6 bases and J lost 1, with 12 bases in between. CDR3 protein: CASRITGWNTGELFF. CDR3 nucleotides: TGTGCCAGTAGGATAACAGGGTGGAACACCGGGGAGCTGTTTTTT.

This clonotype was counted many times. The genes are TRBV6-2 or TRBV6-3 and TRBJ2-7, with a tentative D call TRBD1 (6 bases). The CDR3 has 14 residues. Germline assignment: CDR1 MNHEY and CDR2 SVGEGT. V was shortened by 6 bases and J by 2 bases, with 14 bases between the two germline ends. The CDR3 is CASRSPGHTYEQYF. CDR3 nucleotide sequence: TGTGCCAGCAGGAGTCCGGGACACACCTACGAGCAGTACTTC.

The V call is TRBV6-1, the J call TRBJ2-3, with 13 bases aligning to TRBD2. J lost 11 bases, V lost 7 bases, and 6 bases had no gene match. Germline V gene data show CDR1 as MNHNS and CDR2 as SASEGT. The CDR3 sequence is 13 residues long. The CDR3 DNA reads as TGTGCCAGCACGACTAGCGGGAGGATGGAGCAGTATTTT. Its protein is CASTTSGRMEQYF.

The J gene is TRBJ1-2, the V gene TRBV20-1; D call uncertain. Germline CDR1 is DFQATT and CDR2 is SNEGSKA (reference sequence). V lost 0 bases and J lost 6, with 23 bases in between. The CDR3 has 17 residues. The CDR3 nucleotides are TGCAGTGCTAGAGATTTCGCCGTTCAAGCTCCGGGAGATGGCTACACCTTC. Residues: CSARDFAVQAPGDGYTF.

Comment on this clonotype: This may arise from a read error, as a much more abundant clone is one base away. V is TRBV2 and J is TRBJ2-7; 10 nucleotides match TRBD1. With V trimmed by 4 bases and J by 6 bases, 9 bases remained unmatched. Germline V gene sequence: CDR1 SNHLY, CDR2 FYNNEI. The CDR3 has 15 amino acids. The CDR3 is CASSVPRDRGTEQYF. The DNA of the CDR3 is TGTGCCAGCAGTGTCCCCCGGGACAGGGGAACCGAGCAGTACTTC. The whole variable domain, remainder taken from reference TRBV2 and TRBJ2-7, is EPEVTQTPSHQVTQMGQEVILRCVPISNHLYFYWYRQILGQKVEFLVSFYNNEISEKSEIFDDQFSVERPDGSNFTLKIRSTKLEDSAMYFCASSVPRDRGTEQYFGPGTRLTVT.

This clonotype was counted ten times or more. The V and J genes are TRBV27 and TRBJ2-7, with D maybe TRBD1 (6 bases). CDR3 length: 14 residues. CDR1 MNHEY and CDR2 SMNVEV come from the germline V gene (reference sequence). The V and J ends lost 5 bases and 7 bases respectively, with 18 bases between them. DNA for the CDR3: TGTGCCAGCAGTCCCGCGCACAGGGTATCGGAGCAGTACTTC. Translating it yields CASSPAHRVSEQYF.